These T cell receptor beta chains were read from a single sample in a study of T cell responses to AZD1222 COVID-19 vaccine. The table came from immunoSEQ multiplex PCR; TCRdb's copy has only in-frame clones and leaves some out. The data contain some 120,000 clones, about 88% of them singletons. The sample here was peripheral blood, taken 28 days after the second AZD1222 dose. Every receptor here comes from an adult who received the AZD1222 COVID-19 vaccine. Each CDR3 is given with its conserved first and last residue. D genes are given only for firm matches. Not every row has a clone size; where given, it reads once, few, many or a size class.

TRBJ2-7 TRBV28 NA NA TGTGCCAGCAGTTTAGGGTTCGAGCAGTACTTC CASSLGFEQYF
TRBJ1-1 TRBV24-1 NA NA TGTGCCACCAGTGATTTAAAGACAGCGGAGGGAGCTTTCTTT CATSDLKTAEGAFF
TRBJ1-6 TRBV7-9 few NA TGTGCCAGCAGCTTAGGGGGTATGGGCTCACCCCTCCACTTT CASSLGGMGSPLHF
TRBJ1-3 TRBV20-1 few NA TGCAGTGCTAGTACGGGCTCTGGAAACACCATATATTTT CSASTGSGNTIYF
TRBJ1-6 TRBV5-1 NA TRBD1 TGCGCCAGCAGCCCCGGGGGACAGGAGTTCTATAATTCACCCCTCCACTTT CASSPGGQEFYNSPLHF
TRBJ2-5 TRBV5-1 NA NA TGCGCCAGCAGCTTGGTCGTCCAGGGGCAAGAGACCCAGTACTTC CASSLVVQGQETQYF
TRBJ1-3 TRBV11-2 NA NA TGTGCCAGCAGCTTAGTTGGGGGGAACTCTGGAAACACCATATATTTT CASSLVGGNSGNTIYF
TRBJ1-5 TRBV28 NA TRBD1 TGTGCCAGCAGTTTCCGAAGCCAGGAGACAGGGCGCAATCAGCCCCAGCATTTT CASSFRSQETGRNQPQHF
TRBJ2-1 TRBV2 NA TRBD2 TGTGCCAGCATCAGAGGGACTAGCGGGGGGGATGAGCAGTTCTTC CASIRGTSGGDEQFF
TRBJ1-2 TRBV5-4 NA NA TGTGCCAGCAGCTCTCAGTCTAACTATGGCTACACCTTC CASSSQSNYGYTF
TRBJ2-1 TRBV30 NA NA TGTGCCGGGGAGGGGGGTGGGGGCTATGAGCAGTTCTTC CAGEGGGGYEQFF
TRBJ2-7 TRBV7-2 NA NA TGTGCCAGCAGCTCGGGACTCCAACTTTACGAGCAGTACTTC CASSSGLQLYEQYF
TRBJ1-2 TRBV30 NA NA TGTGCCTGGAGCGGAGGGGTCGGGGGCTATGGCTACACCTTC CAWSGGVGGYGYTF
TRBJ2-3 TRBV7-2 NA NA TGTGCCAGCATCCTCCCTCCCGGACACGCGCAGTATTTT CASILPPGHAQYF
TRBJ1-1 TRBV19 NA NA TGTGCCAGTAGTACTACACGAAAAGGGGGGATGAACACTGAAGCTTTCTTT CASSTTRKGGMNTEAFF
TRBJ1-1 TRBV5-1 NA NA TGCGCCAGCAAACCAAGTAGTGAAGCTTTCTTT CASKPSSEAFF
TRBJ2-7 TRBV27 few NA TGTGCCAGCAGTTTAGCCGGGGTGTTCTACGAGCAGTACTTC CASSLAGVFYEQYF
TRBJ2-4 TRBV19 NA NA TGTGCCAGTAGTATAGGGGCCAGAGACCTAGCCAAAAACATTCAGTACTTC CASSIGARDLAKNIQYF
TRBJ2-2 TRBV3-1/TRBV3-2 NA NA TGTGCCAGCAAGGTGGCCGGGGAGCTGTTTTTT CASKVAGELFF
TRBJ1-4 TRBV15 NA NA TGTGCCACCAGCAGACCTCAAGCAACTAATGAAAAACTGTTTTTT CATSRPQATNEKLFF
TRBJ1-1 TRBV14 NA NA TGTGCCAGCGGCCGTTTGAACAGAGACACTGAAGCTTTCTTT CASGRLNRDTEAFF
TRBJ1-5 TRBV30 NA NA TGTGCCTGGAATCTTCGGGGTCGCGGGCAGCCCCAGCATTTT CAWNLRGRGQPQHF
TRBJ2-7 TRBV19 once TRBD1 TGTGCCAGTAGTAGGACAGGCTACGAGCAGTACTTC CASSRTGYEQYF
TRBJ1-1 TRBV19 NA TRBD1 TGTGAAAGCCGGGACAGGGAGGCTGAAGCTTTCTTT CESRDREAEAFF
TRBJ1-2 TRBV7-9 NA NA TGTGCCAGCAGCTTCCTATCCTCGGGGAACTATGGCTACACCTTC CASSFLSSGNYGYTF
TRBJ2-2 TRBV4-1 NA NA TGCGCCAGCAGCCAAGATAGGCGGGACACCGGGGAGCTGTTTTTT CASSQDRRDTGELFF
TRBJ2-5 TRBV2 few NA TGTGCCAGCAGTGGGACCAGGCAAGAGACCCAGTACTTC CASSGTRQETQYF
TRBJ1-2 TRBV11-2 NA NA TGTGCCAGCAGACCCACCTTATCTAACTATGGCTACACCTTC CASRPTLSNYGYTF
TRBJ2-7 TRBV13 NA TRBD1 TGTGCCAGCAGCTTCACAGGGGGCCGCTCCTACGAGCAGTACTTC CASSFTGGRSYEQYF